The clone carrying this T cell receptor (beta chain) has more than one count but fewer than ten. What it binds is unknown. The data derive from a study of CD8 T cells in ankylosing spondylitis. MiXCR was run by TCRdb on the 5' RACE reads, yielding one entry per CDR3 protein. The table shows approximately 240,000 distinct CDR3 sequences, with under 12% occurring only once. CDR1 and CDR2 from the germline V gene are SEHNR and FQNEAQ (reference sequence). The CDR3 runs 15 residues. Trimming cost V 8 bases and J 2 bases; bases outside gene matches: 5. Study-wide findings and caveats: Previous work reported some of these motif variants in the synovial fluid and blood of reactive arthritis. CD8+ cells made up the disease-linked clones, which were relatively rare in peripheral blood.

The sample consisted of blood, either unsorted or a sorted T cell fraction (not recorded which). This sequence originates from a male donor with ankylosing spondylitis or in good health (not recorded which). The chain links TRBV7-9 to TRBJ2-2; 10 positions match TRBD2. The CDR3 region is CASVGLAVNTGELFF. The CDR3 DNA reads as TGTGCCAGCGTCGGACTAGCGGTTAACACCGGGGAGCTGTTTTTT.